The T cell receptor (beta chain) described here comes from a study of T cells in localized non-small cell lung cancer (dated by TCRdb to the early 2020s). About the full investigation: The study analyzed T cell repertoires of hundreds of early-stage NSCLC patients, comparing tumors and uninvolved tumor-adjacent lungs. All 240 or so NSCLC patients in the cohort were treatment-naive and had localized lung tumors that were resected. A mean age of roughly 64 years was recorded for the NSCLC patients, of whom 129 were male and around 100 were female.

At diagnosis, tumor, uninvolved tumor-adjacent lung and peripheral blood were collected and then preserved as a mix of FFPE and fresh-frozen material. Blood samples were analyzed as peripheral blood mononuclear cells for TCR repertoire profiling. The immunoSEQ Assay was used to sequence TCR beta CDR3 regions from DNA. The authors' pipeline ran thus. T cell density was computed as TCR beta template counts normalized to usable DNA estimated by amplifying housekeeping genes. Richness was estimated with the preseqR package, extrapolating to 400,000 templates for PBMC samples and 120,000 templates for tissue samples. Clonality was defined by subtracting Pielou's evenness from one. To identify tissue-enriched TCRs, differential abundance testing was run on productive amino-acid clonotypes with a minimum total count of 5 and an alpha of 0.1. The Jaccard Index and the Morisita Overlap Index were used to measure how much the repertoires overlapped between compartments. GLIPH clustered TCR beta CDR3s with public tetramer-defined viral CDR3s; viral motifs required at least three viral sequences plus V-gene enrichment. TCRdb took over this immuneACCESS table, retaining in-frame rearrangements with V and J assigned. Such tables are incomplete; in checked studies, under half of the missing clones stem from an unresolved V gene, and the remainder is unexplained. For V, J and clone size, that table is used; D and trimming come from the DNA. The sample has 15,000 or so clones on record, around 91% of them singletons. Under 35% of the sample is taken by the ten largest.

Reading from cysteine to phenylalanine, the CDR3 counts 15 amino acids. Left in the record is the CDR3 DNA by itself, 45 bases read in frame from the first base. Cut back by 4 bases and 1 base, the V and J ends lie 14 bases apart. The germline V gene gives CDR1 as SGHRS and CDR2 as YFSETQ. A note on this clone: Its target antigen remains unknown. It has no much larger one-base neighbor in the sample; base qualities were not kept.

On the study overall, not on this receptor specifically: Uninvolved tumor-adjacent lung showed the highest T cell clonality, higher than tumor, which suggests more focused antigenic responses in the adjacent lung. Multi-region tumor sequencing was not performed, so intratumor heterogeneity could not be excluded. A median of approximately 53 of the top 100 tumor clones turned up in the paired uninvolved adjacent lung, and about 28 of those clones also ranked among the top 100 of that same adjacent lung. Higher blood T cell density associated with longer overall survival, while higher adjacent-lung clonality associated with shorter survival. Because the study design was exploratory, TCR variables were selected using unadjusted p-values without false-discovery rate correction.

The chain is assembled from TRBV5-1 and TRBJ2-5; possibly the D gene is TRBD1, per 6 matching bases. Sample: peripheral blood, taken before any cancer treatment. The TCR originated in a female donor older than 55 with stage III squamous cell lung carcinoma. CDR3 sequence: CASSHGRGFQETQYF. The DNA reads as follows: TGCGCCAGCAGCCATGGCAGGGGCTTCCAAGAGACCCAGTACTTC.